One T cell receptor (beta chain) is described in this entry. Its target is not known. This entry is derived from a study of blood T cells in healthy people across ages. The authors ran a second PCR of 7 to 11 cycles using a sample-barcoded 5' primer and a J-beta primer mix. A 12-random-nucleotide template-switch adaptor tagged each cDNA molecule. TCRdb re-analysed the 5' RACE reads in MiXCR, keeping a single row per CDR3 protein. Here the sample spans over 300,000 distinct CDR3 sequences, about half being singletons. Trimming stripped 4 bases from V and 4 bases from J, with 7 bases between. CDR3 length equals 12 residues. The germline gives CDR1 MGHDK, CDR2 SYGVNS. The authors drew around 9.4 milliliters of peripheral blood from each donor. Study conclusions and caveats: Unsorted PBMCs blocked a conclusive comparison of naive and antigen-experienced cells. A roughly linear age-dependent decrease characterized TCR beta diversity per million T cells.

The sequence came from a man aged 60 to 75 in good health. The V and J genes are TRBV25-1 and TRBJ1-2; no definite D call. The sample was blood. The CDR3 protein is CASSAHGYGYTF. CDR3 nucleotide sequence: TGTGCCAGCAGTGCCCATGGCTATGGCTACACCTTC.